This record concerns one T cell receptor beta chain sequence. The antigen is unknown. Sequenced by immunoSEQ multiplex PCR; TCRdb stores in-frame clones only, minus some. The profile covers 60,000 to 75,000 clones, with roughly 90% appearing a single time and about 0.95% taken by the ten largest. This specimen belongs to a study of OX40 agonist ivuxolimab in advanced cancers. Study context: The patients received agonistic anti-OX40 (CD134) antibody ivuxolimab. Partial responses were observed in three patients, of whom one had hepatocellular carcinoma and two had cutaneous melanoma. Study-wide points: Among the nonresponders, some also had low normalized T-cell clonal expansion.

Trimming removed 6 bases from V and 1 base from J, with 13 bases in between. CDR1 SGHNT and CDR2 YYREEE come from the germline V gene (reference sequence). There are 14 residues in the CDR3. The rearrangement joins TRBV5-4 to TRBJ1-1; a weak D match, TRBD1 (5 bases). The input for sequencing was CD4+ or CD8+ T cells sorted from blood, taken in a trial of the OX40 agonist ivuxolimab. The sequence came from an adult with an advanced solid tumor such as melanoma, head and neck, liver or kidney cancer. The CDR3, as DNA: TGTGCCAGCACCCAGCAGGGTCCGAACACTGAAGCTTTCTTT. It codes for CASTQQGPNTEAFF.